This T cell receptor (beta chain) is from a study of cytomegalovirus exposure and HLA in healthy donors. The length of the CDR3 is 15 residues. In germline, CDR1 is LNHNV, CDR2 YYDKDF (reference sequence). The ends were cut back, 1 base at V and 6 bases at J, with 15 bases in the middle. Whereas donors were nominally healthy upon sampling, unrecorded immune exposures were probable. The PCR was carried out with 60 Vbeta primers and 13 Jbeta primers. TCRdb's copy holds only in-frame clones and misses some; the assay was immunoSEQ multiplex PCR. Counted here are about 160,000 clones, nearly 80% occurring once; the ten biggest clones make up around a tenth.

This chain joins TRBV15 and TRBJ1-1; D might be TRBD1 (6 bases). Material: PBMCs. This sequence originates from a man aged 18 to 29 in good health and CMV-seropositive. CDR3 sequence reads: CATSRATTQGAEAFF. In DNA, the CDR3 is TGTGCCACCAGCAGAGCTACTACACAGGGCGCTGAAGCTTTCTTT.